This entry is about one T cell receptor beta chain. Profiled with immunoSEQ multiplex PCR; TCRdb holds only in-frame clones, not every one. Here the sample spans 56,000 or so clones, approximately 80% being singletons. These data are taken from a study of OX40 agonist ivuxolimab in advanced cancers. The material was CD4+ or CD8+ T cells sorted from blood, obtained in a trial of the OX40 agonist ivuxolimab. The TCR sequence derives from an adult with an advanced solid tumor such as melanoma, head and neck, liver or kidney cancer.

The CDR3 DNA reads TGTGCCAGCAGCAAACGGGACACCTACGAGCAGTACTTC. It yields the protein CASSKRDTYEQYF. This sequence joins TRBV7-2 and TRBJ2-7; D is perhaps TRBD1 (6 bases). Trimming left V 5 bases short and J 2 bases short, with 10 bases between. The CDR3 runs 13 residues. Germline V gives CDR1 SGHTA, CDR2 FQGNSA.